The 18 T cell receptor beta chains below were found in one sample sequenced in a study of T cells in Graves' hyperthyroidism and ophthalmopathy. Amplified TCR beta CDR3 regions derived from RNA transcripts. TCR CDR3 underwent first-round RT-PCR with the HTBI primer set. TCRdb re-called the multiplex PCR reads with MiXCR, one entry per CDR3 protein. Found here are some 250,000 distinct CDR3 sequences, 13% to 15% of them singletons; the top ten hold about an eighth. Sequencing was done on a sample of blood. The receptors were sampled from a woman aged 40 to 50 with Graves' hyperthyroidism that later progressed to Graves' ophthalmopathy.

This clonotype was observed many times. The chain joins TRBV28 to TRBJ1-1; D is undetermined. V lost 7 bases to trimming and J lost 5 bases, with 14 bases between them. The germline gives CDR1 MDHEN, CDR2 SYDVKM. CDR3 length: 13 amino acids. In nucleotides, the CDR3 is TGTGCCAGCACCGGCCTGTCGAGGACTGAAGCTTTCTTT. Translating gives CASTGLSRTEAFF.

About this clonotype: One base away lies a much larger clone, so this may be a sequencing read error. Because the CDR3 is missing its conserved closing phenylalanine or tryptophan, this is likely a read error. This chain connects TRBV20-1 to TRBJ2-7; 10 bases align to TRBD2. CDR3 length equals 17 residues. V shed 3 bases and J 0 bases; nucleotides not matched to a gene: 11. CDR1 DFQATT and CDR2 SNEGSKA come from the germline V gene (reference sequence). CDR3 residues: CSASQGLADLSSYEQYL. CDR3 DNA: TGCAGTGCTAGCCAAGGACTAGCGGATTTAAGCTCCTACGAGCAGTACCTC.

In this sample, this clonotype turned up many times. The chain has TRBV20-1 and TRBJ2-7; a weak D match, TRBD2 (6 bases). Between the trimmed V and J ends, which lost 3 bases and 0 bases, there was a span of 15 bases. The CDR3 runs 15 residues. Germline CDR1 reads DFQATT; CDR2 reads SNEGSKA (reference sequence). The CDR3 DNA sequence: TGCAGTGCTAGTAGGGCGGGGAAGAGCTCCTACGAGCAGTACTTC. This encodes CSASRAGKSSYEQYF.

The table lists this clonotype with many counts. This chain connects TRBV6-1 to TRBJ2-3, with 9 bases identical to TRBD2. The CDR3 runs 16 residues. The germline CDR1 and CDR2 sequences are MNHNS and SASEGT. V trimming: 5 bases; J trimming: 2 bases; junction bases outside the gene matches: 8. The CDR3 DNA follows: TGTGCCAGCAGTCCGGCTAGCGGGACCTACACAGATACGCAGTATTTT. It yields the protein CASSPASGTYTDTQYF.

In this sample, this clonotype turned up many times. CDR3 DNA sequence: TGTGCCAGCAGTCCCGGGCCAGCTGGGCCCCAGCATTTT. It yields the protein CASSPGPAGPQHF. The genes are TRBV27 and TRBJ1-5; D is ambiguous. There are 13 residues in the CDR3. Per the germline V gene, CDR1 is MNHEY and CDR2 is SMNVEV (reference sequence). V was pared by 5 bases and J by 9 bases, with 14 bases between.

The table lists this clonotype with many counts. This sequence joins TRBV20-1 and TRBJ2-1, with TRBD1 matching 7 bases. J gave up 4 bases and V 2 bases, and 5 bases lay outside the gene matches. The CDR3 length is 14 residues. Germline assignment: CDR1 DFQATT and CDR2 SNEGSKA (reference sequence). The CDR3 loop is CSARRVRGYNEQFF. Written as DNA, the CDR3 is TGCAGTGCTAGAAGGGTCAGGGGGTACAATGAGCAGTTCTTC.

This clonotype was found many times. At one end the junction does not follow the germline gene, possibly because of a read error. The CDR3: CASQSMNAEAFF. The CDR3 DNA sequence: TGTGCCAGCCAGAGTATGAACGCTGAAGCTTTCTTT. The gene calls are TRBV10-3 and TRBJ1-1; D not resolved. Germline values: CDR1 ENHRY, CDR2 SYGVKD. CDR3 length: 12 residues.

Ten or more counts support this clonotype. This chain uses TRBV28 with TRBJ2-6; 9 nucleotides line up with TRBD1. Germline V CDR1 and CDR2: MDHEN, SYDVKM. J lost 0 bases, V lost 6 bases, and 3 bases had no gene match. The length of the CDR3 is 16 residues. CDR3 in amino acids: CASRGTGLSGANVLTF. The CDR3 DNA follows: TGTGCCAGCAGGGGGACAGGGCTCTCTGGGGCCAACGTCCTGACTTTC. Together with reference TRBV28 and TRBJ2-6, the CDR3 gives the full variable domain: DVKVTQSSRYLVKRTGEKVFLECVQDMDHENMFWYRQDPGLGLRLIYFSYDVKMKEKGDIPEGYSVSREKKERFSLILESASTNQTSMYLCASRGTGLSGANVLTFGAGSRLTVL.

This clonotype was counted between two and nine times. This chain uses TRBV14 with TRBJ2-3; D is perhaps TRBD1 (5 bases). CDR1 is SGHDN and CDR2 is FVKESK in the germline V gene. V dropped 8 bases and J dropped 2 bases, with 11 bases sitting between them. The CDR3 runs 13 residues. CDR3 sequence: CASRAGNTDTQYF. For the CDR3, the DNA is TGTGCCAGCCGGGCAGGGAACACAGATACGCAGTATTTT.

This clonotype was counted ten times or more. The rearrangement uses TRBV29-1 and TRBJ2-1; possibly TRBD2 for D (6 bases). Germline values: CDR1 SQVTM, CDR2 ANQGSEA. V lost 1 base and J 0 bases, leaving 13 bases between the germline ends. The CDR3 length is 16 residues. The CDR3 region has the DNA TGCAGCGTTGAAGGGTCTAGCGCCGACTCCTACAATGAGCAGTTCTTC. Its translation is CSVEGSSADSYNEQFF.

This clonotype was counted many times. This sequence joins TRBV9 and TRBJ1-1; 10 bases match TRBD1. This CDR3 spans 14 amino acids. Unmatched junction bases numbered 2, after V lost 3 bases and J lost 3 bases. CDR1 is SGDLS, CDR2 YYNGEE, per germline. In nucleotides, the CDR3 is TGTGCCAGCAGCGCAGGGACAGGGGACACTGAAGCTTTCTTT. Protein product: CASSAGTGDTEAFF. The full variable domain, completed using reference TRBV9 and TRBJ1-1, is DSGVTQTPKHLITATGQRVTLRCSPRSGDLSVYWYQQSLDQGLQFLIQYYNGEERAKGNILERFSAQQFPDLHSELNLSSLELGDSALYFCASSAGTGDTEAFFGQGTRLTVV.

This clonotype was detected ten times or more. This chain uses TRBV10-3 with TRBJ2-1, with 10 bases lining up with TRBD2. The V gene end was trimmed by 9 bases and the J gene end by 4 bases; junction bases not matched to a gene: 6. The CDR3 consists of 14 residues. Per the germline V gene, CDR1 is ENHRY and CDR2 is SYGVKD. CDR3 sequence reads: CAITGTSVYNEQFF. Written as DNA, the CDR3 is TGTGCCATTACCGGGACTAGCGTGTACAATGAGCAGTTCTTC.

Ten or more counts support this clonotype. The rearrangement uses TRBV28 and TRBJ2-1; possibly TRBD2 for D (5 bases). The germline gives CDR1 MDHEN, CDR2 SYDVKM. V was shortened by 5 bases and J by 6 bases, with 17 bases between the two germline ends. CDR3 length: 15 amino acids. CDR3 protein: CASSLTEPRGNEQFF. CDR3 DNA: TGTGCCAGCAGTCTGACGGAGCCCCGGGGCAATGAGCAGTTCTTC.

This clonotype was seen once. The CDR3 region is CAISESKPPFEQYF. The DNA of the CDR3 is TGTGCCATCAGTGAGTCAAAGCCCCCGTTCGAGCAGTACTTC. This chain uses TRBV10-3 with TRBJ2-7; D gene uncertain. Trimming removed 0 bases from V and 6 bases from J, with 12 bases in between. CDR1 is ENHRY, CDR2 SYGVKD, per germline. The CDR3 extends over 14 amino acids.

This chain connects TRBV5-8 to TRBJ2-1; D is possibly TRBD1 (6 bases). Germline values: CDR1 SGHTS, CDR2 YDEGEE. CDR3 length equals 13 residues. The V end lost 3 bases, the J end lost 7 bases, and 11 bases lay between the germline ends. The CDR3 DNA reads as TGTGCCAGCAGCTCGGGACACCTTAATGAGCAGTTCTTC. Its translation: CASSSGHLNEQFF.

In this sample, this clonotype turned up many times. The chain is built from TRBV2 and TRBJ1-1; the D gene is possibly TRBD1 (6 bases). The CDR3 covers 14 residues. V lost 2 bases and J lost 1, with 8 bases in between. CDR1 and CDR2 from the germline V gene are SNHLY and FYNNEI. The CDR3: CASSEMGANTEAFF. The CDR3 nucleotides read TGTGCCAGCAGTGAAATGGGGGCGAACACTGAAGCTTTCTTT.

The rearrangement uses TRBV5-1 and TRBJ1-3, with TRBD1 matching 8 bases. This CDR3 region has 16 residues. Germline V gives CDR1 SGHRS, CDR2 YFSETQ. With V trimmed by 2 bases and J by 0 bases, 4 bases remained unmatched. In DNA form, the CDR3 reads TGCGCCAGCAGCTTCGGGACAGGATACTCTGGAAACACCATATATTTT. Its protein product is CASSFGTGYSGNTIYF.

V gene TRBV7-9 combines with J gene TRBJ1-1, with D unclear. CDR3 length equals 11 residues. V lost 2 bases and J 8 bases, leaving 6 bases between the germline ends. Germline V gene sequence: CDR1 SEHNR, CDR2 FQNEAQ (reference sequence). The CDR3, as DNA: TGTGCCAGCAGCTTATTGGGAGAAGCTTTCTTT. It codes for CASSLLGEAFF.